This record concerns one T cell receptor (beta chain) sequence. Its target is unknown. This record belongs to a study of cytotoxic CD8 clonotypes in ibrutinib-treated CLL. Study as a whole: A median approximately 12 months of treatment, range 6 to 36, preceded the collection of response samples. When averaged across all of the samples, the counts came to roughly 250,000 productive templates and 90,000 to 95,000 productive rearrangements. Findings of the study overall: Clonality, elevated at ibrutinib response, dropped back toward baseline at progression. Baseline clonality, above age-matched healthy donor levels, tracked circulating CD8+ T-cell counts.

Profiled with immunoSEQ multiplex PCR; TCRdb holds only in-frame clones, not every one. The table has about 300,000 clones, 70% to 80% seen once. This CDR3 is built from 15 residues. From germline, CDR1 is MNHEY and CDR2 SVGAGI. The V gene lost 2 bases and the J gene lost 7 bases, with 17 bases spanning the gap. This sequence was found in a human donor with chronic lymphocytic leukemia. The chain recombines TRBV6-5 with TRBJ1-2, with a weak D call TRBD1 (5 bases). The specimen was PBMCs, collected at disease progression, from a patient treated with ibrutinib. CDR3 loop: CASSYNRPGLGGYTF. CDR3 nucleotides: TGTGCCAGCAGTTACAACAGGCCCGGATTGGGTGGCTACACCTTC.